This record looks at one TCR beta chain sequence and its context. Its antigen remains unknown. The germline gives CDR1 MNHEY, CDR2 SMNVEV (reference sequence). V was clipped by 3 bases and J by 4 bases, with 9 bases between them. The length of the CDR3 is 13 residues. The sample comes from a study of cytomegalovirus exposure and HLA in healthy donors. Background on the study: As released early, the data held some 85 million unique TCRs from HLA-typed donors. Study-wide points: Available immune exposure information was restricted to CMV serostatus only. Within a later analysis, the majority of CMV-associated TCR beta chains appeared HLA-restricted.

Researchers ran the PCR with 60 Vbeta and 13 Jbeta primers. The data were produced by immunoSEQ multiplex PCR, yet TCRdb's version contains in-frame clones alone and is incomplete. The sample comprises more than 150,000 clones, just under 80% of which are singletons, and 3% to 3.5% rests with the top ten. The sample comprised PBMCs. The receptor's source is a woman in her forties or fifties in good health and CMV-seropositive. The chain joins TRBV27 to TRBJ1-1; D might be TRBD1 (5 bases). DNA of the CDR3: TGTGCCAGCAGTTTCAGGGAGGGCACTGAAGCTTTCTTT. Protein sequence: CASSFREGTEAFF.